Listed below are T cell receptor beta chains from one sample, sequenced in a study of OX40 agonist ivuxolimab in advanced cancers. Measured with immunoSEQ multiplex PCR; TCRdb has only the in-frame clones, and not every one. The sample includes 80,000 to 100,000 clones, roughly 87% of them seen just once. The material was CD4+ or CD8+ T cells sorted from blood, obtained in a trial of the OX40 agonist ivuxolimab. The receptor source for this set is an adult with an advanced solid tumor such as melanoma, head and neck, liver or kidney cancer. The CDR3 runs from the conserved cysteine through the conserved F or W. D genes are given only for firm matches. Clone size is shown for a subset of rows, as once, few, many or a class of expanded clone.

V	size	D	J	DNA	CDR3
TRBV27	-	-	TRBJ1-1	TGTGCCAGCAGGGTAGATGGGGCAACTGAAGCTTTCTTT	CASRVDGATEAFF
TRBV10-3	-	-	TRBJ2-7	TGTGCCATCAGTGAGATAAACTACGAGCAGTACTTC	CAISEINYEQYF
TRBV19	-	TRBD1	TRBJ2-6	TGTGCCAGTACTGAAGGGACAGTGGCCTCTGGGGCCAACGTCCTGACTTTC	CASTEGTVASGANVLTF
TRBV7-2	-	TRBD2	TRBJ2-2	TGTGCCAGCAGCTTAGTTGCGGGGGGGCCACACGGGGAGCTGTTTTTT	CASSLVAGGPHGELFF
TRBV30	-	-	TRBJ2-6	TGTGCCTGGAGGGGCCCACCCCTCTTCTCTGGGGCCAACGTCCTGACTTTC	CAWRGPPLFSGANVLTF
TRBV6-5	-	-	TRBJ1-1	TGTGCCAGCAGTCGGATCAGGGGCACTGAAGCTTTCTTT	CASSRIRGTEAFF
TRBV5-1	-	-	TRBJ2-7	TGCGCCAGCGAACCGGAAGGGAGCTCCTACGAGCAGTACTTC	CASEPEGSSYEQYF
TRBV6-1	-	TRBD1	TRBJ2-5	TGTGCCAGCGGAAGGACAGGGGACCAAGAGACCCAGTACTTC	CASGRTGDQETQYF
TRBV5-1	once	TRBD1	TRBJ1-2	TGCGCCAGCAGCCAGGGACAACGGACAGGGAACTATGGCTACACCTTC	CASSQGQRTGNYGYTF
TRBV29-1	-	-	TRBJ2-7	TGCAGCGTTAACGAACAGGGAAGGTCACTCTACGAGCAGTACTTC	CSVNEQGRSLYEQYF
TRBV6-1	-	-	TRBJ2-2	TGTGCCAGCAGTGAAAAGATTTGGGAATCCGGGGAGCTGTTTTTT	CASSEKIWESGELFF
TRBV7-6	-	TRBD1	TRBJ1-6	TGTGCCAGCAGCTTAACTTCGGGACAGGGGGTAAAATATGTGAATTCACCCCTCCACTTT	CASSLTSGQGVKYVNSPLHF
TRBV19	-	TRBD1	TRBJ2-7	TGTGCCAGTTCAAGCTCACAGGGGATGTGGGACGAGCAGTACTTC	CASSSSQGMWDEQYF
TRBV19	-	-	TRBJ2-1	TGTGCCAGTATCTCAGGATACTACAATGAGCAGTTCTTC	CASISGYYNEQFF
TRBV6-5	-	-	TRBJ1-2	TGTGCCAGCAAGGAGGCCTATGGCTACACCTTC	CASKEAYGYTF
TRBV30	-	TRBD1	TRBJ2-7	TGTGCCTGGAAAAATCCAGGACAGGTCCGCTACGAGCAGTACTTC	CAWKNPGQVRYEQYF
TRBV6-6	-	-	TRBJ2-3	TGTGCCAGCAGTAACCCAGGGGAGGCAGATACGCAGTATTTT	CASSNPGEADTQYF
TRBV7-3	-	-	TRBJ1-1	TGTGCCAGCAGGTTCACAGGGAACACTGAAGCTTTCTTT	CASRFTGNTEAFF
TRBV19	-	TRBD2	TRBJ2-5	TGTGCCAGTAGTAGTAAGGGGACTACTATTAGAGAGACCCAGTACTTC	CASSSKGTTIRETQYF
TRBV7-9	-	-	TRBJ2-1	TGTGCCAGCAGCTTAGAAGAGGGTTCAGGCCTCTTC	CASSLEEGSGLF
TRBV12-5	-	-	TRBJ1-1	TGTGCTAGTGGTCCGCAAGGGACGAACACTGAAGCTTTCTTT	CASGPQGTNTEAFF
TRBV29-1	-	-	TRBJ2-1	TGCAGCGTTCAAGGGAACCCAGCTGGGCAGTTCTTC	CSVQGNPAGQFF
TRBV5-6	-	TRBD1	TRBJ1-2	TGTGCCAGCAGCTATGATACAGGGGTTAACTATGGCTACACCTTC	CASSYDTGVNYGYTF
TRBV2	-	-	TRBJ1-1	TGTGCCAGCAGCTCCACCCCTAACACTGAAGCTTTCTTT	CASSSTPNTEAFF